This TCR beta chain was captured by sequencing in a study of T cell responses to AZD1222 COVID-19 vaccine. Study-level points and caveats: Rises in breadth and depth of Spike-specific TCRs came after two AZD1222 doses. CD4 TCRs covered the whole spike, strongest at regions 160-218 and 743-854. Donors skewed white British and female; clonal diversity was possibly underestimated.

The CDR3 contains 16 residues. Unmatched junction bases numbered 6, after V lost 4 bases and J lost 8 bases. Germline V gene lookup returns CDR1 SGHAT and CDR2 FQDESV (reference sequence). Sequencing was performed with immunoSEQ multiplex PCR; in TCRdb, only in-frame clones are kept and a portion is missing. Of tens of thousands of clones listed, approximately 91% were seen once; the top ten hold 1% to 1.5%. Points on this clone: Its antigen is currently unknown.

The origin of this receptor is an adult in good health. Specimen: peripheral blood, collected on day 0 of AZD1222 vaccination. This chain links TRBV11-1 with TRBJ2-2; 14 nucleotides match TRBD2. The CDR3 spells CASSWTGTSGSGELFF. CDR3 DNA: TGTGCCAGCAGCTGGACCGGGACTAGCGGGAGTGGGGAGCTGTTTTTT. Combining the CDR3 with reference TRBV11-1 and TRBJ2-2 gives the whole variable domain EAEVAQSPRYKITEKSQAVAFWCDPISGHATLYWYRQILGQGPELLVQFQDESVVDDSQLPKDRFSAERLKGVDSTLKIQPAELGDSAMYLCASSWTGTSGSGELFFGEGSRLTVL.